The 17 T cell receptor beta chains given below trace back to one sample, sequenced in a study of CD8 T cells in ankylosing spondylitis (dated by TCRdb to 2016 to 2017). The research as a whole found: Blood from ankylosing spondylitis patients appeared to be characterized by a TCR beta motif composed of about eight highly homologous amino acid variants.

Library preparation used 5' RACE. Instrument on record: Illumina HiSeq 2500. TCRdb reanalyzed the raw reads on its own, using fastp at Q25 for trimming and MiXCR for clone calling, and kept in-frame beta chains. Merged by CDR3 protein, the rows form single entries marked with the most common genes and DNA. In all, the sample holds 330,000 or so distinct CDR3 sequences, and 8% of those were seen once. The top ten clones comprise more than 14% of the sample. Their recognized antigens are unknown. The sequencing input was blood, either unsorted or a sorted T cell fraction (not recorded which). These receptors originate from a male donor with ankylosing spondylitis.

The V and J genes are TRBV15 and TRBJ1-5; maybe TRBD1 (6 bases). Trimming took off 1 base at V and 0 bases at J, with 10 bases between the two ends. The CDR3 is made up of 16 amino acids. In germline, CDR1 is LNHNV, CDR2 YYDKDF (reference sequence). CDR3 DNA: TGTGCCACCAGCAGAGGGACAGCTAATAGCAATCAGCCCCAGCATTTT. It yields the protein CATSRGTANSNQPQHF.

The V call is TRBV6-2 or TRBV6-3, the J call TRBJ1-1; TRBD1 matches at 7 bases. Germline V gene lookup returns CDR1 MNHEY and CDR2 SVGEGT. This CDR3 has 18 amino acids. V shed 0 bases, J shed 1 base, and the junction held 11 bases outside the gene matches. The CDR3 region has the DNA TGTGCCAGCAGTTACTCTTGGGACAGCTTAGGAGGGAACACTGAAGCTTTCTTT. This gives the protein CASSYSWDSLGGNTEAFF.

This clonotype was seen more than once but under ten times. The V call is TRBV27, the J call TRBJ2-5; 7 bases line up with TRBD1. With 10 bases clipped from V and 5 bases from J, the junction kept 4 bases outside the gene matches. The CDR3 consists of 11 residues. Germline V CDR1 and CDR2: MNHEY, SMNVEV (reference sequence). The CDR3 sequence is CATARGETQYF. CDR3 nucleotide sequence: TGTGCCACTGCCAGGGGGGAGACCCAGTACTTC.

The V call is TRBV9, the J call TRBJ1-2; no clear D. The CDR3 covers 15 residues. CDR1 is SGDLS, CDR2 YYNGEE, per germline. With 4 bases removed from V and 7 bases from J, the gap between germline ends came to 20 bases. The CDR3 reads CASSSRRPEVGGYTF. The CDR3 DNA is TGTGCCAGCAGCTCCCGACGGCCTGAAGTGGGTGGCTACACCTTC.

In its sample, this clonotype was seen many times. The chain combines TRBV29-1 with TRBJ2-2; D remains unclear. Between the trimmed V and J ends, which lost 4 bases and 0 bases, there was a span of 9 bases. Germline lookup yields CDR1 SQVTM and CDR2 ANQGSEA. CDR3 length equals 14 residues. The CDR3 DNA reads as TGCAGCGTTGGGGCCGGACCGAACACCGGGGAGCTGTTTTTT. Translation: CSVGAGPNTGELFF.

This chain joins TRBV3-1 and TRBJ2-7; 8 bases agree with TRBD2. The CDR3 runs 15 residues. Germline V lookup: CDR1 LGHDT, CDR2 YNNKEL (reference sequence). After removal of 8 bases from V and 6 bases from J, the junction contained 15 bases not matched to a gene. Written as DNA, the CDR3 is TGTGCCAGCGATCCTCCTCGGGGGGGCCGTCGCGAGCAGTACTTC. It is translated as CASDPPRGGRREQYF.

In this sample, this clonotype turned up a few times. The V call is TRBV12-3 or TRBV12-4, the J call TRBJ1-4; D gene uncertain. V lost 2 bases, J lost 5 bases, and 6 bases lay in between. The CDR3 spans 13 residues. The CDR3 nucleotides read TGTGCCAGCAGTTTAACGCGGAATGAAAAACTGTTTTTT. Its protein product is CASSLTRNEKLFF.

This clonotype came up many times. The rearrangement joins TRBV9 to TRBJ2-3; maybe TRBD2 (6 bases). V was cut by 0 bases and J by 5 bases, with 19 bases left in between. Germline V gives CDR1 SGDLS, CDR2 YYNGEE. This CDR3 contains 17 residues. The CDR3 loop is CASSVVGGLPTGDTQYF. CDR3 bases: TGTGCCAGCAGCGTAGTGGGCGGACTACCGACCGGAGATACGCAGTATTTT. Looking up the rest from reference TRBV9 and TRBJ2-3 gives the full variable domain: DSGVTQTPKHLITATGQRVTLRCSPRSGDLSVYWYQQSLDQGLQFLIQYYNGEERAKGNILERFSAQQFPDLHSELNLSSLELGDSALYFCASSVVGGLPTGDTQYFGPGTRLTVL.

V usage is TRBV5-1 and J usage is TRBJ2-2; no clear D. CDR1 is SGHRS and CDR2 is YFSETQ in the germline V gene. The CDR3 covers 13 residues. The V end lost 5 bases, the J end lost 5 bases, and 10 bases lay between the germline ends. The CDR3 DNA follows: TGCGCCAGCAGTACCGAGTGGACCGGGGAGCTGTTTTTT. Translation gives CASSTEWTGELFF.

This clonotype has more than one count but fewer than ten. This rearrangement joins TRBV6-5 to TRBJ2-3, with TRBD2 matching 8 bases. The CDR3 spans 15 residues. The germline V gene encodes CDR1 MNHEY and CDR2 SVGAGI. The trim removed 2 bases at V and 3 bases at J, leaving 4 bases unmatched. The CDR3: CASSYRGRITDTQYF. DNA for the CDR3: TGTGCCAGCAGTTACCGCGGGAGGATAACAGATACGCAGTATTTT.

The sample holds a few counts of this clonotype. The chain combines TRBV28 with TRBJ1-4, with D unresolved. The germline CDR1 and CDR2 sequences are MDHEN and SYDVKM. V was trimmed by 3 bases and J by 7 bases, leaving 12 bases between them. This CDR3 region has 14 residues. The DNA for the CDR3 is TGTGCCAGCAGTTTTCCGGGATGGGGTGAAAAACTGTTTTTT. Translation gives CASSFPGWGEKLFF.

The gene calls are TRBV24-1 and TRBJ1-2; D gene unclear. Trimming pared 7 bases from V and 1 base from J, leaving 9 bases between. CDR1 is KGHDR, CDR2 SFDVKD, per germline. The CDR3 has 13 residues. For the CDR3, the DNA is TGTGCCACCAGCAGTGGAAGTAACTATGGCTACACCTTC. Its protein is CATSSGSNYGYTF.

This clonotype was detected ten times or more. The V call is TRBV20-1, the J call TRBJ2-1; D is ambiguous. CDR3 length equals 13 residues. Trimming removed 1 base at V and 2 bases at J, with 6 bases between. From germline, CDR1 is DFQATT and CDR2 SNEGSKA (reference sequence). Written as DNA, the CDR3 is TGCAGTGCTAGAGGCGGCACCTACAATGAGCAGTTCTTC. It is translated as CSARGGTYNEQFF.

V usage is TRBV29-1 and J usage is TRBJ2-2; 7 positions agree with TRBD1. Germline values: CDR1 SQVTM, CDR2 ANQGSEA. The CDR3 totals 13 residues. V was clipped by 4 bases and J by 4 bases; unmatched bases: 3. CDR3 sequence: CSVARDSTGELFF. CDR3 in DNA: TGCAGCGTTGCCCGGGACAGCACCGGGGAGCTGTTTTTT.

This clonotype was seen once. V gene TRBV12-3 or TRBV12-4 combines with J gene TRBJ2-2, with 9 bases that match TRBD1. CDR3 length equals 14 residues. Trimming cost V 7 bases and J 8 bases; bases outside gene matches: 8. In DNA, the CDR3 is TGTGCCAGCAACTGGGACAGGGTACGGGGGGAGCTGTTTTTT. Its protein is CASNWDRVRGELFF.

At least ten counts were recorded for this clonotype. The chain's CDR3 is CASSAGAGASHEQFF. In nucleotides, the CDR3 is TGCGCCAGCAGCGCTGGAGCGGGAGCCTCCCATGAGCAGTTCTTC. The chain carries TRBV5-1 and TRBJ2-1; 8 nucleotides align to TRBD2. The V segment lost 4 bases and the J segment 8 bases; nucleotides outside the gene matches: 11. The germline CDR1 and CDR2 sequences are SGHRS and YFSETQ. The CDR3 has 15 amino acids. The complete variable domain, with remaining parts taken from reference TRBV5-1 and TRBJ2-1, reads KAGVTQTPRYLIKTRGQQVTLSCSPISGHRSVSWYQQTPGQGLQFLFEYFSETQRNKGNFPGRFSGRQFSNSRSEMNVSTLELGDSALYLCASSAGAGASHEQFFGPGTRLTVL.

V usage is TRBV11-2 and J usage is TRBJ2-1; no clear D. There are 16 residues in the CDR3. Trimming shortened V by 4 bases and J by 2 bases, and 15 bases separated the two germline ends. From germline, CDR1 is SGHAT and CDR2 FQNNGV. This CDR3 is CASSSTSLPPYNEQFF. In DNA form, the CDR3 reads TGTGCCAGCAGCTCAACCTCTCTACCACCCTACAATGAGCAGTTCTTC.